Below are 15 T cell receptor beta chains sequenced from a single sample in a study of CD8+CD57+ T cells in acquired aplastic anemia. Before being chosen for sequencing, patients had shown CD8+CD57+ cell expansion by flow cytometry. Profiling of TCR beta VDJ combinations and CDR3 sequences used genomic DNA as template. MiXCR, applied by TCRdb to the reads, yields one record per CDR3 protein. The sample has 150,000 to 180,000 distinct CDR3 sequences, about 48% seen once. The sample comprised sorted CD4+, CD8+, or CD8+CD57+ T cells (not recorded which) from PBMCs. The receptors shown here come from a human donor with aplastic anemia.

A few counts support this clonotype. The genes are TRBV10-3 and TRBJ2-5; unclear D gene. Trimming took off 2 bases at V and 5 bases at J, with 15 bases between the two ends. The CDR3 is 15 residues long. Germline values: CDR1 ENHRY, CDR2 SYGVKD. The CDR3 protein is CAISESRAGLETQYF. In DNA, the CDR3 is TGTGCCATCAGTGAGAGCCGGGCCGGGCTGGAGACCCAGTACTTC.

The chain carries TRBV9 and TRBJ2-2, with 7 bases aligning to TRBD2. The CDR3 length is 15 residues. V trimming: 1 base; J trimming: 0 bases; junction bases outside the gene matches: 0. Germline V CDR1 and CDR2: SGDLS, YYNGEE. For the CDR3, the DNA is TGTGCCAGCAGCGTACTAGCGGCGAACACCGGGGAGCTGTTTTTT. Protein product: CASSVLAANTGELFF.

J is TRBJ2-7 and V is TRBV20-1; TRBD1 agrees at 9 bases. This CDR3 contains 17 residues. V lost 6 bases and J lost 4; bases outside the gene matches: 19. Germline loops: CDR1 DFQATT, CDR2 SNEGSKA (reference sequence). Here the CDR3 reads CSASSAAGGQGSYEQYF. Written as DNA, the CDR3 is TGCAGTGCCAGCAGCGCGGCCGGGGGACAGGGTTCGTACGAGCAGTACTTC.

This clonotype was detected only once. V and J are TRBV9 and TRBJ2-1; 8 nucleotides agree with TRBD2. The CDR3 covers 16 residues. V trimming: 0 bases; J trimming: 5 bases; junction bases outside the gene matches: 7. The germline gives CDR1 SGDLS, CDR2 YYNGEE. This CDR3 reads CASSVVRGGFNNEQFF. In DNA, the CDR3 is TGTGCCAGCAGCGTAGTACGGGGGGGCTTTAACAATGAGCAGTTCTTC.

This clonotype appeared a single time. The rearrangement uses TRBV29-1 and TRBJ2-7; TRBD1 matches at 9 bases. V was clipped by 7 bases and J by 2 bases; unmatched bases: 6. This CDR3 spans 13 amino acids. The germline V gene encodes CDR1 SQVTM and CDR2 ANQGSEA. CDR3: CSGWDRETYEQYF. As DNA, the CDR3 is TGCAGCGGGTGGGACAGGGAGACCTACGAGCAGTACTTC.

The rearrangement links TRBV7-3 to TRBJ2-1; D might be TRBD2 (6 bases). The V end was cut by 6 bases, the J end by 4 bases, with 19 bases between. CDR1 SGHTA and CDR2 FQGTGA come from the germline V gene. The CDR3 sequence is 16 residues long. CDR3 in DNA: TGTGCCAGCAGGGAGCGACCGGGACTGGATTACAATGAGCAGTTCTTC. It specifies CASRERPGLDYNEQFF.

V gene TRBV10-3 combines with J gene TRBJ1-3; D is uncertain. V was clipped by 0 bases and J by 3 bases, with 6 bases between them. The germline gives CDR1 ENHRY, CDR2 SYGVKD. The CDR3 sequence is 14 residues long. The CDR3 sequence: CAISESGNGNTIYF. The DNA of the CDR3 is TGTGCCATCAGTGAGTCGGGGAATGGAAACACCATATATTTT.

This clonotype turned up a few times. The V gene is TRBV2, the J gene TRBJ1-2; a weak D match, TRBD1 (5 bases). V was clipped by 2 bases and J by 4 bases, with 14 bases between them. Germline V lookup: CDR1 SNHLY, CDR2 FYNNEI. This CDR3 contains 15 residues. CDR3 residues: CASSEPTDLLYGYTF. In DNA form, the CDR3 reads TGTGCCAGCAGTGAACCGACAGACCTCCTCTATGGCTACACCTTC.

This sequence joins TRBV29-1 and TRBJ2-5; 7 bases align to TRBD2. Losses at the gene ends were 4 bases for V and 2 bases for J; bases not matched to a gene: 10. CDR3 size: 15 residues. The germline V gene encodes CDR1 SQVTM and CDR2 ANQGSEA. CDR3 residues: CSVALLGLTQETQYF. In DNA form, the CDR3 reads TGCAGCGTTGCTCTTTTGGGACTAACTCAAGAGACCCAGTACTTC.

The chain links TRBV5-1 to TRBJ1-6; 9 positions agree with TRBD1. The CDR3 is 16 amino acids. CDR1 is SGHRS, CDR2 YFSETQ, per germline. The J segment lost 4 bases and the V segment lost 0 bases, leaving 2 bases of the junction unmatched. The CDR3 DNA sequence: TGCGCCAGCAGCTTGGACAGGGGGCTATATAATTCACCCCTCCACTTT. Translating it yields CASSLDRGLYNSPLHF.

The rearrangement links TRBV20-1 to TRBJ1-1; possibly TRBD1 for D (5 bases). Trimming pared 5 bases from V and 4 bases from J, leaving 14 bases between. CDR1 is DFQATT, CDR2 SNEGSKA, per germline (reference sequence). This CDR3 contains 13 residues. The CDR3 here is CSAARQISTEAFF. The DNA of the CDR3 is TGCAGTGCTGCGAGACAGATAAGCACTGAAGCTTTCTTT.

There are many counts of this clonotype. The CDR3 protein is CASSLGTSGDPTPYEQYF. The DNA for the CDR3 is TGCGCCAGCAGCTTGGGGACTAGCGGGGATCCAACACCCTACGAGCAGTACTTC. The J gene is TRBJ2-7, the V gene TRBV5-1; 12 nucleotides agree with TRBD2. After removal of 0 bases from V and 2 bases from J, the junction contained 9 bases not matched to a gene. The CDR3 has 18 amino acids. Per the germline V gene, CDR1 is SGHRS and CDR2 is YFSETQ.

The chain uses TRBV7-6 and TRBJ2-1; D is unresolved. This CDR3 spans 16 amino acids. Germline-derived CDR1 and CDR2 are SGHVS and FNYEAQ. V was cut by 3 bases and J by 4 bases, with 16 bases left in between. CDR3 amino acids: CASSLEYGPNYNEQFF. Here the CDR3 DNA reads TGTGCCAGCAGCTTGGAGTACGGGCCAAATTACAATGAGCAGTTCTTC.

The rearrangement links TRBV25-1 to TRBJ2-3, with 8 bases identical to TRBD2. J gave up 3 bases and V 1 base, and 6 bases lay outside the gene matches. The CDR3 has 16 amino acids. CDR1 is MGHDK, CDR2 SYGVNS, per germline. In DNA, the CDR3 is TGTGCCAGCAGTGAATCACGAGCGGGGGTAACAGATACGCAGTATTTT. The encoded protein is CASSESRAGVTDTQYF.

The V call is TRBV7-9, the J call TRBJ2-1, with D possibly being TRBD2 (5 bases). The ends were cut back, 4 bases at V and 12 bases at J, with 19 bases in the middle. This CDR3 contains 14 residues. Germline V gene data show CDR1 as SEHNR and CDR2 as FQNEAQ (reference sequence). The CDR3 sequence: CASSSGPEGRWQFF. The DNA of the CDR3 is TGTGCCAGCAGCTCCGGACCTGAGGGTAGGTGGCAGTTCTTC.